One and the same sample provided the 9 T cell receptor beta chains below, sequenced in a study of T cell repertoires in cytomegalovirus infection. No antigens are known for them. In TCRdb, the reads were re-called with MiXCR into one record per CDR3 protein. Of approximately 910,000 distinct CDR3 sequences listed, approximately 33% were seen once; the top ten hold roughly an eighth. This specimen was cultured CD8+ T cells from PBMCs, taken from culture after CMV antigen stimulation. These receptors were obtained from a human donor in good health (CMV status not recorded). Some clones in this sample may be carry-over from other donors' samples.

The genes are TRBV6-2 or TRBV6-3 and TRBJ2-3; TRBD2 agrees at 7 bases. V lost 7 bases and J lost 5; bases outside the gene matches: 12. CDR1 and CDR2 (germline): MNHEY, SVGEGT. This CDR3 comprises 15 residues. DNA for the CDR3: TGTGCCAGCACCCCTTCCGGGGGGTCAGGAGATACGCAGTATTTT. Amino acids: CASTPSGGSGDTQYF.

This clonotype was seen a single time. It may be a read error: a sequence one base away is much more abundant. V and J are TRBV12-5 and TRBJ1-3; D ambiguous. Germline CDR1 LGHNT, CDR2 FRNRAP. The CDR3 covers 16 residues. The CDR3 nucleotides are TGTGCTAGTGGTTTGCCCGGTAGGGTCTCTGGAAACACCATATGTTTT. This encodes CASGLPGRVSGNTICF.

This clonotype was observed a handful of times. The chain employs TRBV7-6 and TRBJ2-1; no definite D call. Trimming stripped 0 bases from V and 4 bases from J, with 7 bases between. The CDR3 sequence is 14 residues long. The V gene's germline CDR1 is SGHVS and CDR2 FNYEAQ. CDR3 DNA: TGTGCCAGCAGCTTAGCGTGGGGTTACAATGAGCAGTTCTTC. It yields the protein CASSLAWGYNEQFF.

This clonotype occurred a few times. In DNA, the CDR3 is TGTGCCAGCAGTTTGGGGGGTCCCTTTAGCAATCAGCCCCAGCATTTT. Its translation: CASSLGGPFSNQPQHF. This chain links TRBV12-3 or TRBV12-4 with TRBJ1-5, with a weak D call TRBD1 (5 bases). This CDR3 spans 16 amino acids. The germline V and J ends were trimmed by 3 bases and 0 bases, with 12 bases remaining between them.

This clonotype occurred a few times. The V gene is TRBV6-6, the J gene TRBJ2-5, with TRBD2 matching over 8 bases. CDR3 length: 18 amino acids. The junction had 21 bases not matched to a gene; V was cut back by 2 bases and J by 10 bases. Germline V gene data show CDR1 as MNHNY and CDR2 as SVGAGI (reference sequence). Written as DNA, the CDR3 is TGTGCCAGCAGTTACGTGAGCTCTTTCGGGCAAGGCCGGGAGGGCCAGTACTTC. This encodes CASSYVSSFGQGREGQYF.

This clonotype appeared many times. The chain employs TRBV12-3 or TRBV12-4 and TRBJ1-5; a possible D gene is TRBD1 (5 bases). The ends were cut back, 6 bases at V and 8 bases at J, with 20 bases in the middle. This CDR3 is 15 amino acids long. The CDR3 spells CASSPFAIRGEPQHF. The CDR3 DNA reads TGTGCCAGCAGCCCCTTTGCCATCCGGGGGGAGCCCCAGCATTTT.

The CDR3 coding sequence is TGTGCCAGCAGCCCCGTTGAGGCCGGGGAGCTGTTTTTT. It is translated as CASSPVEAGELFF. V gene TRBV7-3 combines with J gene TRBJ2-2, with D hard to call. The CDR3 consists of 13 residues. V dropped 5 bases and J dropped 6 bases, with 10 bases sitting between them. Germline CDR1 reads SGHTA; CDR2 reads FQGTGA.

The gene calls are TRBV7-6 and TRBJ2-2; the D call may be TRBD1 or TRBD2 (5 bases each). The germline V gene encodes CDR1 SGHVS and CDR2 FNYEAQ. CDR3 length equals 18 residues. Trimming pared 3 bases from V and 1 base from J, leaving 18 bases between. The CDR3 is CASSFEHPGRRNTGELFF. The CDR3 bases are TGTGCCAGCAGCTTCGAACACCCGGGACGGCGGAACACCGGGGAGCTGTTTTTT.

Ten or more counts support this clonotype. CDR3 in amino acids: CATSGQSSGANVLTF. CDR3 in DNA: TGTGCCACCAGCGGTCAAAGCTCTGGGGCCAACGTCCTGACTTTC. The chain combines TRBV15 with TRBJ2-6; D is uncertain. Trimming removed 5 bases from V and 0 bases from J, with 8 bases in between. This CDR3 spans 15 amino acids. Germline V CDR1 and CDR2: LNHNV, YYDKDF (reference sequence). Based on the CDR3 plus reference TRBV15 and TRBJ2-6, the full variable domain is DAMVIQNPRYQVTQFGKPVTLSCSQTLNHNVMYWYQQKSSQAPKLLFHYYDKDFNNEADTPDNFQSRRPNTSFCFLDIRSPGLGDTAMYLCATSGQSSGANVLTFGAGSRLTVL.